The entry below describes one T cell receptor beta chain. This entry is derived from a study of control samples from healthy donors and cancer patients. Deletions cut 3 bases from V and 2 bases from J, with 7 bases between. There are 13 residues in the CDR3. Per germline, CDR1 MDHEN and CDR2 SYDVKM. Assay used: immunoSEQ multiplex PCR; TCRdb lists only in-frame clones, some missing. Of around 93,000 clones listed, 88% are singletons. This chain links TRBV28 with TRBJ2-5; D uncertain. Sequenced input: blood. This TCR was recovered from a man younger than 45 in good health. CDR3 nucleotides: TGTGCCAGCAGTTTTTATGATCAAGAGACCCAGTACTTC. Protein: CASSFYDQETQYF.